This entry concerns a single T cell receptor (beta chain). What it recognizes is unknown. Germline V gives CDR1 GTSNPN, CDR2 SVGIG (reference sequence). The CDR3 is made up of 12 amino acids. Trimming pared 2 bases from V and 6 bases from J, leaving 11 bases between. Samples: about 28 days before transplant, then days 30, 100 and 180 after. TCRdb's table, derived via immunoSEQ multiplex PCR, lists solely in-frame clones and lacks some. Among some 9,900 clones listed, roughly three quarters were seen once. This sample stems from a study of T cell clonotyping in hematopoietic cell transplantation. General study findings and limits: Recipient TCR diversity dropped after transplant; expanded clonotypes rose from day 30 to 180.

The chain recombines TRBV30 with TRBJ2-7, with D possibly matching TRBD1 (6 bases). The starting material was PBMCs, obtained 30 days after allogeneic stem cell transplant. The receptor was derived from a female patient between 35 and 55 years old who had an allogeneic stem cell transplant from a related donor, so T cells may come from the graft donor. Some clones in this sample may be carry-over from other donors' samples. Here the CDR3 reads CAWSPDRIEQYF. The CDR3 DNA sequence: TGTGCCTGGAGTCCGGACAGAATCGAGCAGTACTTC.